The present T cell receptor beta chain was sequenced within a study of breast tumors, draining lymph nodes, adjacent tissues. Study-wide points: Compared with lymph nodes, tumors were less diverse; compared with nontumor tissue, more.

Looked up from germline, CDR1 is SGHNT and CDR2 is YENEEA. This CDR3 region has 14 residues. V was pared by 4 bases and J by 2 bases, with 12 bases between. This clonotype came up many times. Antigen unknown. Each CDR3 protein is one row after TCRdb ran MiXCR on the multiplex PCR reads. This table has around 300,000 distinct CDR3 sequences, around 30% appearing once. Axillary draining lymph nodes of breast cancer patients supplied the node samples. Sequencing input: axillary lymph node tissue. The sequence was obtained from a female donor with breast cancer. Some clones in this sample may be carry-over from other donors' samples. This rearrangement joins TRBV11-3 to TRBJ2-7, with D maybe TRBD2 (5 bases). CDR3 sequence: CASSSRRLTYEQYF. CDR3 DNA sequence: TGTGCCAGCAGCTCCAGGAGGTTAACCTACGAGCAGTACTTC.